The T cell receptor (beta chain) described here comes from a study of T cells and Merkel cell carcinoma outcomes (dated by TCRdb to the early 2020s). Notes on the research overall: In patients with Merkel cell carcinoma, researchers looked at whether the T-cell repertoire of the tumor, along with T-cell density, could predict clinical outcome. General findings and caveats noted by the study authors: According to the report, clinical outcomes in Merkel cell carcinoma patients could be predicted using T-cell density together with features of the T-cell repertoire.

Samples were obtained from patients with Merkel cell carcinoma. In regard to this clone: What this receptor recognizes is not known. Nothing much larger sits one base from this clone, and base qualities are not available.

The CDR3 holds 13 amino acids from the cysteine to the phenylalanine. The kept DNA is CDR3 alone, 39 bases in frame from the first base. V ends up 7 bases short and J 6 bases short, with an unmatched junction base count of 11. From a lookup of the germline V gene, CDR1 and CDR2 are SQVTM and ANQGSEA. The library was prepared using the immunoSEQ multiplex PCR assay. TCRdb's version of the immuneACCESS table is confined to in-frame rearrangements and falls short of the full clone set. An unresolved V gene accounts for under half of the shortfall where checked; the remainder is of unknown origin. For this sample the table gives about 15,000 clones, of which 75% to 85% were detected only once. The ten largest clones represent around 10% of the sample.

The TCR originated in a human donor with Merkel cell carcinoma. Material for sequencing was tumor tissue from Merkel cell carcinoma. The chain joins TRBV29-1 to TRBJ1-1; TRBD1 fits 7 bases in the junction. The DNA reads TGCAGCGACCGAACAGGGGAGGCCCCTGAAGCTTTCTTT. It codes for CSDRTGEAPEAFF.